This TCR beta chain derives from a study of T cell responses to AZD1222 COVID-19 vaccine. As to this clone: What it recognizes is unknown.

Sequencing was performed with immunoSEQ multiplex PCR; in TCRdb, only in-frame clones are kept and a portion is missing. Of under 200,000 clones in the sample, 90% were seen once. Broader study findings: Clonal diversity was possibly underestimated, and white British individuals and females predominated among donors.

Germline V gene sequence: CDR1 SGHRS, CDR2 YFSETQ. V gave up 6 bases and J gave up 6 bases; unmatched junction bases: 16. The CDR3 spans 16 residues. This chain uses TRBV5-1 with TRBJ1-2; 8 bases line up with TRBD1. The sequence derives from an adult in good health. The specimen comprised peripheral blood, sampled on day 0 of AZD1222 vaccination. CDR3 sequence: CASIRPGDRWLDGYTF. CDR3 bases: TGCGCCAGCATCCGACCTGGGGACAGGTGGCTCGATGGCTACACCTTC.